This T cell receptor (beta chain) was observed in a study of glioma-infiltrating T cells after dendritic cell vaccination. The overall study: Between about 2003 and 2013, patients got autologous tumor lysate-pulsed dendritic cell vaccines. Autologous tumor lysate was loaded overnight onto monocyte-derived dendritic cells grown seven to eight days with IL-4 and GM-CSF.

J was trimmed by 0 bases and V by 2 bases; bases with no gene match: 6. CDR3 length: 16 amino acids. In germline, CDR1 is SGHNT, CDR2 YYREEE (reference sequence). A single count supports this clone. PBMC sampling occurred before vaccination, two weeks after the third dose, and at progression. Amplification used 60 V beta primers and 13 J beta primers. Sequenced by immunoSEQ multiplex PCR; TCRdb stores in-frame clones only, minus some. The sample gives some 87,000 clones, more than 70% of which show up once; less than 3% is in the top ten. This chain links TRBV5-4 with TRBJ2-5; 8 bases line up with TRBD2. Source: blood, taken before dendritic cell vaccination. The sequence was collected from a human donor with glioblastoma. The CDR3 coding sequence is TGTGCCAGCAGCTTCGGGGCTAGCGGGTACCAAGAGACCCAGTACTTC. Its protein product is CASSFGASGYQETQYF.